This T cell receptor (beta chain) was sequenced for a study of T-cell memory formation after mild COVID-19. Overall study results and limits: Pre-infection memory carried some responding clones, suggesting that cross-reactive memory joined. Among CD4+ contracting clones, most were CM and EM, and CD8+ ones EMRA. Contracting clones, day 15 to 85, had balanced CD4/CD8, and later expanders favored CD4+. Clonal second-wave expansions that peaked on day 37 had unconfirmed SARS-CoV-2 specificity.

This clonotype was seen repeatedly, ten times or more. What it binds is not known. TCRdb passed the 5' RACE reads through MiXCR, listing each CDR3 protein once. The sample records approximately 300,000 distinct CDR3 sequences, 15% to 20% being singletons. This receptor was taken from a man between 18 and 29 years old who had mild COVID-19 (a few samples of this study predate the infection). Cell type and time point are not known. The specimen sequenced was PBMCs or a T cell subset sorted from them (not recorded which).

CDR3 region: CASSLGYTQYF. The CDR3 DNA is TGTGCCAGCAGCTTAGGTTATACGCAGTATTTT. J is TRBJ2-3 and V is TRBV7-2; unclear D gene. Germline V gene lookup returns CDR1 SGHTA and CDR2 FQGNSA. The CDR3 is 11 amino acids. V gave up 1 base and J gave up 7 bases, with 3 bases separating them.